In this sample, the clone carrying this T cell receptor beta chain turned up many times. TCRdb called the reads again in MiXCR, with one record for every CDR3 protein. The sample lists approximately 500,000 distinct CDR3 sequences, about 17% occurring once. This sample was included in a study of T cell repertoires in cytomegalovirus infection. CDR1 SGHTA and CDR2 FQGTGA come from the germline V gene. This CDR3 is 15 amino acids long. V lost 2 bases and J 3 bases, leaving 13 bases between the germline ends. Sequencing was carried out using CD8+ T cells from PBMCs. The sequence was collected from a human donor in good health (CMV status not recorded). Some clones in this sample may be carry-over from other donors' samples. The chain carries TRBV7-3 and TRBJ2-5; unclear D gene. The CDR3 loop is CASSLSGSPKETQYF. The CDR3, as DNA: TGTGCCAGCAGCTTATCGGGCAGCCCCAAAGAGACCCAGTACTTC.